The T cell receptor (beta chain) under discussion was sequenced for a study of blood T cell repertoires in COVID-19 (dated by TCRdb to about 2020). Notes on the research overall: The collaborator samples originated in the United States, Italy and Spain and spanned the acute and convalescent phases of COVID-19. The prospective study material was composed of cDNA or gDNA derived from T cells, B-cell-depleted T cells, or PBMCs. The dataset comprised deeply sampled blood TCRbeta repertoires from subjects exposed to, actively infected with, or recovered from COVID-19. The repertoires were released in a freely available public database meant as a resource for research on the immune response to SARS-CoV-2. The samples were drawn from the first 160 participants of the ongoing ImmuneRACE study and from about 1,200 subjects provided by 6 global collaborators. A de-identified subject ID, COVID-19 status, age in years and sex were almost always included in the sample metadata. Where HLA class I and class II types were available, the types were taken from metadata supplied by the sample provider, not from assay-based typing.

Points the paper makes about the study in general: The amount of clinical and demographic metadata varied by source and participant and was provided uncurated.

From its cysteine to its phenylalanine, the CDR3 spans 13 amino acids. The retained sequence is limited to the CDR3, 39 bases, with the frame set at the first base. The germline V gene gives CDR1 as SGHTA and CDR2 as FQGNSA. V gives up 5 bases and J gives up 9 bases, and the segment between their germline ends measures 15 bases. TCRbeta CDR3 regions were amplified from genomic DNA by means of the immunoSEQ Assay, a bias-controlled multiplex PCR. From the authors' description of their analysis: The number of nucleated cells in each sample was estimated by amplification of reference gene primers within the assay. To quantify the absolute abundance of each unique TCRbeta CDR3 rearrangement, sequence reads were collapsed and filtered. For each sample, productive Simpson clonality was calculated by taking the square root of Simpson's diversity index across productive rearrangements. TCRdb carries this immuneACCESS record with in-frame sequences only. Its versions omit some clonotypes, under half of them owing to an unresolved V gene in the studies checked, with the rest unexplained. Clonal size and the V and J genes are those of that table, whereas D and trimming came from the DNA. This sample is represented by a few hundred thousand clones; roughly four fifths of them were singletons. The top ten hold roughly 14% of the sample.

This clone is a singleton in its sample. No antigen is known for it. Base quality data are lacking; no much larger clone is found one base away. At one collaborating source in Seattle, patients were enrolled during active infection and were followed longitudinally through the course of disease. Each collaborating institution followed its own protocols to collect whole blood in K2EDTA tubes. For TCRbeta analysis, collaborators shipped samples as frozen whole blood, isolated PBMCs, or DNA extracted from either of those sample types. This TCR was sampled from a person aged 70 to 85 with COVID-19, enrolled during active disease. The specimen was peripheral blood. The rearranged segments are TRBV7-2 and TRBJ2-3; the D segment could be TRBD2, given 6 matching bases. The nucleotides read TGTGCCAGCAGCCCCGGGACTTATCCCACGCAGTATTTT. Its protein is CASSPGTYPTQYF.